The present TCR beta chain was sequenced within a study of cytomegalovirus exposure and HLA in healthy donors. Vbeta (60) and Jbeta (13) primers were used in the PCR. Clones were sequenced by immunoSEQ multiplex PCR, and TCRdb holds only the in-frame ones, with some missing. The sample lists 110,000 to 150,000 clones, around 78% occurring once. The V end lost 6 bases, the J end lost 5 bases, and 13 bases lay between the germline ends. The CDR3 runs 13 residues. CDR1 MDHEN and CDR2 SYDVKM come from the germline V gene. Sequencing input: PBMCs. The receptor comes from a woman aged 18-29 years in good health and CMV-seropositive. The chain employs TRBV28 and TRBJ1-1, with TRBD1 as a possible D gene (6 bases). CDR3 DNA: TGTGCCAGCAGGGCTACAGGGAATACTGAAGCTTTCTTT. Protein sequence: CASRATGNTEAFF.